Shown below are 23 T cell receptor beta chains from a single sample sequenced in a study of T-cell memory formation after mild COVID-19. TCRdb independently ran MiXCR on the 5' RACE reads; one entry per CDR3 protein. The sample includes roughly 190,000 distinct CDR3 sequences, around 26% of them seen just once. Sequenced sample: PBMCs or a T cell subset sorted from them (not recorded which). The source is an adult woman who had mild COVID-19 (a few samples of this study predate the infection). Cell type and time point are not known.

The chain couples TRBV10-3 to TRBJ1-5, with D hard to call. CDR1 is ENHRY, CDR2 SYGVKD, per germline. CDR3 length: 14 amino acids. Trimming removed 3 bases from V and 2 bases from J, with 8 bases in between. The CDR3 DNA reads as TGTGCCATCAGTGAAACGGGCGGCAATCAGCCCCAGCATTTT. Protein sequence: CAISETGGNQPQHF.

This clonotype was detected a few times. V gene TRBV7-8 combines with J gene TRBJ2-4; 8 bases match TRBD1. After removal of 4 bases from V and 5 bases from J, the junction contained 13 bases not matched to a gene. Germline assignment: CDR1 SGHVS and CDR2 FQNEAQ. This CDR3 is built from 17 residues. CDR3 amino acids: CASSYHPDRDGQNIQYF. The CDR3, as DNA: TGTGCCAGCAGCTACCACCCGGACAGGGATGGTCAAAACATTCAGTACTTC.

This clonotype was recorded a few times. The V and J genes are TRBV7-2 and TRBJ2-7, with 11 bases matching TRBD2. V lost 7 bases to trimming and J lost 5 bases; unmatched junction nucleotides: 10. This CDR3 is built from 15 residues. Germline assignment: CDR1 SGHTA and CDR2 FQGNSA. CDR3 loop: CASISLAGGPHEQYF. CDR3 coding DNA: TGTGCCAGCATCTCGCTAGCGGGAGGCCCCCACGAGCAGTACTTC.

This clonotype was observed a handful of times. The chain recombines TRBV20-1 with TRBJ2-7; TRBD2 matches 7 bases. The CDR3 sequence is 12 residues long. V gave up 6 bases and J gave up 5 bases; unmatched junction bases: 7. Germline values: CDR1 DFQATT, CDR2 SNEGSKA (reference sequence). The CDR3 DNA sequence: TGCAGTGCCAGGGAGGGTAGCCACGAGCAGTACTTC. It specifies CSAREGSHEQYF.

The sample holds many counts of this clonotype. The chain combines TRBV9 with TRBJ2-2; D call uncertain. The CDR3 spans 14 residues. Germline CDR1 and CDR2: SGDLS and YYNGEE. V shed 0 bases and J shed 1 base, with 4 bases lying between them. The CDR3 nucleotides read TGTGCCAGCAGCGTAGCCAGGAACACCGGGGAGCTGTTTTTT. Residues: CASSVARNTGELFF.

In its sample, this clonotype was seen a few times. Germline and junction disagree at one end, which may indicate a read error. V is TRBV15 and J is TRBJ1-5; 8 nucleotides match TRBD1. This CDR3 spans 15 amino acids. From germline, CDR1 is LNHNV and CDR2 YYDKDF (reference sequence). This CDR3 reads CATSGDRGGLQPQHF. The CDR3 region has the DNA TGTGCCACCAGCGGAGACAGGGGAGGACTTCAGCCCCAGCATTTT.

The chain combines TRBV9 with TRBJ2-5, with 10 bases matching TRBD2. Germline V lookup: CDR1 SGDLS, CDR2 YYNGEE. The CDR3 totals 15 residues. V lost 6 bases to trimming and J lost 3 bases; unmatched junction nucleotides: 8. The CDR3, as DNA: TGTGCCAGCACTCGGCAAGCGGGAGGGGAAGAGACCCAGTACTTC. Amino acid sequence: CASTRQAGGEETQYF.

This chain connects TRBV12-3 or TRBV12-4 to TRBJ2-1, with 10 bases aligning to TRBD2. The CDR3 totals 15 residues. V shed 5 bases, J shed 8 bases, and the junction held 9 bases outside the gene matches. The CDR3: CASSVRRLAGYEQFF. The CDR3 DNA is TGTGCCAGCAGTGTGAGACGACTAGCGGGCTATGAGCAGTTCTTC.

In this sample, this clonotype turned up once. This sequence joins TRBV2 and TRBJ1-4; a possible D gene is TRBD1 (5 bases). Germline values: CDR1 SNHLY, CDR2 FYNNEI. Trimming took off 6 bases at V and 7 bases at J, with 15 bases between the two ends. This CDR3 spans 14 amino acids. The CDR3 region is CASRTGGSGEKLFF. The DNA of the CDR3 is TGTGCCAGCAGGACTGGGGGTTCGGGTGAAAAACTGTTTTTT.

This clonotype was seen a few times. The DNA for the CDR3 is TGTGCCAGCAGCTTAACGACAGGGACGGATAACATTCAGTACTTC. As protein: CASSLTTGTDNIQYF. V is TRBV5-4 and J is TRBJ2-4, with 7 bases matching TRBD1. The CDR3 consists of 15 residues. Germline trimming cut 2 bases from V and 7 bases from J; bases unmatched to any gene: 9. Germline V gene sequence: CDR1 SGHNT, CDR2 YYREEE (reference sequence).

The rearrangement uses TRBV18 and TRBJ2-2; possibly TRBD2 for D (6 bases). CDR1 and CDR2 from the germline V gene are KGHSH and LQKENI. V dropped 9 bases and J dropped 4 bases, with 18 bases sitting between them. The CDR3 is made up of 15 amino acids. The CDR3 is CASSEGTASTGELFF. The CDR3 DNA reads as TGTGCCAGTTCAGAGGGGACTGCGAGCACCGGGGAGCTGTTTTTT. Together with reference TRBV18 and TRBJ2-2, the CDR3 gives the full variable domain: NAGVMQNPRHLVRRRGQEARLRCSPMKGHSHVYWYRQLPEEGLKFMVYLQKENIIDESGMPKERFSAEFPKEGPSILRIQQVVRGDSAAYFCASSEGTASTGELFFGEGSRLTVL.

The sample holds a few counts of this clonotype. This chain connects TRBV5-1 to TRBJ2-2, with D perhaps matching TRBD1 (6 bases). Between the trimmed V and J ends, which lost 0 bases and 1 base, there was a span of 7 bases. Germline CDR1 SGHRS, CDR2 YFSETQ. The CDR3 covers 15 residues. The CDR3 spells CASSLGGQNTGELFF. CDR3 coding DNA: TGCGCCAGCAGCTTGGGGGGACAGAACACCGGGGAGCTGTTTTTT.

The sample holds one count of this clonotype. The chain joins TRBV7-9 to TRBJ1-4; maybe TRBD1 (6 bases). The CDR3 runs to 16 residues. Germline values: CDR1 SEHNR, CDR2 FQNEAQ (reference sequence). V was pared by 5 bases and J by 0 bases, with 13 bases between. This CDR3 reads CASSVDSPATNEKLFF. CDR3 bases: TGTGCCAGCAGCGTGGACAGTCCAGCAACTAATGAAAAACTGTTTTTT.

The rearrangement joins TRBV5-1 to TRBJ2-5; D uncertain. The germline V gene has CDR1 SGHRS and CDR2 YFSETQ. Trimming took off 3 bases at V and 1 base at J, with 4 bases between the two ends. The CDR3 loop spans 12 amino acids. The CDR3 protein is CASSSGQETQYF. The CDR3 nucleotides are TGCGCCAGCAGCTCGGGCCAAGAGACCCAGTACTTC.

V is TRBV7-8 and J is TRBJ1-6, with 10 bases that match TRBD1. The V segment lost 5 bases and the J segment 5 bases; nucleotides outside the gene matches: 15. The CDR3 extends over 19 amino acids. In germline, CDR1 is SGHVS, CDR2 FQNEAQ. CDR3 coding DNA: TGTGCCAGCAGCACAATACGGGGGACAGGGGCCCAAGATAATTCACCCCTCCACTTT. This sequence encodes CASSTIRGTGAQDNSPLHF.

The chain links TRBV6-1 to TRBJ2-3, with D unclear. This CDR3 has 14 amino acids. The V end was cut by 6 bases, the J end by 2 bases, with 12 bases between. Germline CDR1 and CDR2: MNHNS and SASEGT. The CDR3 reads CASRGIGVTDTQYF. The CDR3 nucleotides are TGTGCCAGCAGGGGGATCGGCGTCACAGATACGCAGTATTTT.

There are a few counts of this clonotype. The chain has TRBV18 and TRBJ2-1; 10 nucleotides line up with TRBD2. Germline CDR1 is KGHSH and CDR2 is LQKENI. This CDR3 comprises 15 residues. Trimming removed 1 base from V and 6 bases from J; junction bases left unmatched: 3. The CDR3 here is CASSPLAGGGNEQFF. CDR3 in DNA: TGTGCCAGCTCACCACTAGCGGGAGGAGGCAATGAGCAGTTCTTC.

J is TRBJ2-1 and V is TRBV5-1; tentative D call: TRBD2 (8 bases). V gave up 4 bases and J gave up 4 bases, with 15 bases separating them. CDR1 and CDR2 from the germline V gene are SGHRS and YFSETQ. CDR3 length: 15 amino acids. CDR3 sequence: CASSPGGGQYNEQFF. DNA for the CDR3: TGCGCCAGCAGCCCGGGAGGGGGCCAGTACAATGAGCAGTTCTTC.

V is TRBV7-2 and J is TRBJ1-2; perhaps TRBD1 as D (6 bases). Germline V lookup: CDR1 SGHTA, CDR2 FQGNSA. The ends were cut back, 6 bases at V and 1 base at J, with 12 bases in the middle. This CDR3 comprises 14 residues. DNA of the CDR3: TGTGCCAGCAGGGCTACAGGGTTTAACTATGGCTACACCTTC. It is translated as CASRATGFNYGYTF.

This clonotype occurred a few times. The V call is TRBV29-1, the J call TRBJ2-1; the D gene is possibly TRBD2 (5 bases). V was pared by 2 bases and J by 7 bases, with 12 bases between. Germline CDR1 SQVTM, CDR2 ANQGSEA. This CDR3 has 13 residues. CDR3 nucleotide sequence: TGCAGCGTTGAATTCCTAGCTTCTAATGAGCAGTTCTTC. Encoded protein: CSVEFLASNEQFF.

Written as DNA, the CDR3 is TGTGCCACCAGTTCCCACGCGGGCCCCACAGATACGCAGTATTTT. The encoded protein is CATSSHAGPTDTQYF. This rearrangement joins TRBV24-1 to TRBJ2-3, with D perhaps TRBD2 (5 bases). Trimming left V 6 bases short and J 2 bases short, with 14 bases between. Germline V CDR1 and CDR2: KGHDR, SFDVKD. CDR3 size: 15 residues.

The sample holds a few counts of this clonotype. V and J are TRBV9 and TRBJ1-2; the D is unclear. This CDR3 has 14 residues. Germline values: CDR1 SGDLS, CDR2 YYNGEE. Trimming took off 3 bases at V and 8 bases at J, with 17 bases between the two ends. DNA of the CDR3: TGTGCCAGCAGCGCCTTTTCGGTGCGTTCCGGCTACACCTTC. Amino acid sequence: CASSAFSVRSGYTF.

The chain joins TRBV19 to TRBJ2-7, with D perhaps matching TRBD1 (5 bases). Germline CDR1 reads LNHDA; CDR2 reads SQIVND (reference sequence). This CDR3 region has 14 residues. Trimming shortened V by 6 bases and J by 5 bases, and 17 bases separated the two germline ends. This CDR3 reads CASSQRQGPDEQYF. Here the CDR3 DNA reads TGTGCCAGTAGCCAACGCCAGGGTCCGGACGAGCAGTACTTC.